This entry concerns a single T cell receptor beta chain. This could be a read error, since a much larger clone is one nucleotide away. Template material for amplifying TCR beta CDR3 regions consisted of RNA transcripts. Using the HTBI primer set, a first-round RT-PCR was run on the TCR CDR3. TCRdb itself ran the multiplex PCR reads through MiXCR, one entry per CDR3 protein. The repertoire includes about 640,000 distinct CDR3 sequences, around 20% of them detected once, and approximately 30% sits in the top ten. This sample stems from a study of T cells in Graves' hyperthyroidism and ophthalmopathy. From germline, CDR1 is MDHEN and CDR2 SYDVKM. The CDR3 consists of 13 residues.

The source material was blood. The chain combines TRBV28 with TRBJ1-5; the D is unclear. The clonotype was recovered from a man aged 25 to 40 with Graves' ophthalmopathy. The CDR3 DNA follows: TGTGTCAGCAGTTTCGAAGGGATTCAGCCCCAGCATTTT. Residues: CVSSFEGIQPQHF.